A single sample is the source of the 2 T cell receptor beta chains below, sequenced in a study of blood T cell repertoires in COVID-19. Assay: immunoSEQ multiplex PCR; the TCRdb copy retains only in-frame clones and omits some. In the table there are approximately 240,000 clones, approximately 80% of which are singletons. Sequenced input: peripheral blood. The receptors here all came from a woman older than 75 with active or convalescent COVID-19.

This chain uses TRBV21-1 with TRBJ1-6; TRBD1, as called in the table, went unchecked against the DNA. TRBV21-1 is flagged as a pseudogene. This CDR3 comprises 12 residues. Here the CDR3 reads CASSKTVVPLHF. CDR3 sequence (DNA): TGTGCCAGCAGCAAGACAGTTGTACCCCTCCACTTT.

This clone came up once. The V call is TRBV4-3, the J call TRBJ2-1; 8 positions match TRBD1. The CDR3 is made up of 17 amino acids. Germline V gene lookup returns CDR1 LGHNA and CDR2 YSLEER. The V gene end was trimmed by 2 bases and the J gene end by 7 bases; junction bases not matched to a gene: 13. In DNA form, the CDR3 reads TGCGCCAGCAGCCAACACGTAACCGGACAGGGTAGGAATGAGCAGTTCTTC. Amino acid sequence: CASSQHVTGQGRNEQFF.